The rows below give T cell receptor beta chains drawn from one sample of a study of blood T cell repertoires in COVID-19. Profiled with immunoSEQ multiplex PCR; TCRdb holds only in-frame clones, not every one. This table has 180,000 or so clones, 86% appearing once. The sequenced sample consisted of peripheral blood. The source is a woman younger than 45 with active or convalescent COVID-19. The CDR3 runs from the conserved cysteine through the conserved F or W. D genes are given only for firm matches.

V: TRBV28
D: NA
CDR3: CASSPGLSNRALHF

V: TRBV12-3/TRBV12-4
D: NA
CDR3: CASSLTISYGYTF

V: TRBV19
D: NA
CDR3: CASRQGHRSGNTIYF

V: TRBV5-1
D: TRBD2
CDR3: CASSSIYGLAGVNEQFF

V: TRBV11-2
D: NA
CDR3: CASSLGAGSADEQFF

V: TRBV28
D: TRBD1
CDR3: CASRSGTGEGGYTF

V: TRBV12-3/TRBV12-4
D: TRBD1
CDR3: CASDAGTDEQYF

V: TRBV5-1
D: NA
CDR3: CASSPGWNTEAFF

V: TRBV11-3
D: NA
CDR3: CASSLDGQIRFYEQYF

V: TRBV2
D: NA
CDR3: CASSDTIGDIQYF

V: TRBV19
D: TRBD1
CDR3: CASSFGQGTNEKLFF

V: TRBV7-9
D: TRBD2
CDR3: CASSLSAGGNLETQYF

V: TRBV18
D: TRBD1
CDR3: CASSPRQGNQPQHF

V: TRBV4-1
D: TRBD1
CDR3: CASSRDHTGGGEAFF

V: TRBV29-1
D: NA
CDR3: CSVGGWGQDQPQHF

V: TRBV1
D: NA
CDR3: CTSSQDRGDTQYF

V: TRBV9
D: NA
CDR3: CASSVGAGRRANYGYTF

V: TRBV5-1
D: NA
CDR3: CASSLGSATNEKLFF

V: TRBV24-1
D: TRBD1
CDR3: CATSRTGSSDTQYF

V: TRBV19
D: TRBD1
CDR3: CASSTLQGGGANVLTF

V: TRBV6-5
D: TRBD2
CDR3: CASSPLAGGTGELFF

V: TRBV5-6
D: TRBD2
CDR3: CASSSLPAGLAGAEQFF